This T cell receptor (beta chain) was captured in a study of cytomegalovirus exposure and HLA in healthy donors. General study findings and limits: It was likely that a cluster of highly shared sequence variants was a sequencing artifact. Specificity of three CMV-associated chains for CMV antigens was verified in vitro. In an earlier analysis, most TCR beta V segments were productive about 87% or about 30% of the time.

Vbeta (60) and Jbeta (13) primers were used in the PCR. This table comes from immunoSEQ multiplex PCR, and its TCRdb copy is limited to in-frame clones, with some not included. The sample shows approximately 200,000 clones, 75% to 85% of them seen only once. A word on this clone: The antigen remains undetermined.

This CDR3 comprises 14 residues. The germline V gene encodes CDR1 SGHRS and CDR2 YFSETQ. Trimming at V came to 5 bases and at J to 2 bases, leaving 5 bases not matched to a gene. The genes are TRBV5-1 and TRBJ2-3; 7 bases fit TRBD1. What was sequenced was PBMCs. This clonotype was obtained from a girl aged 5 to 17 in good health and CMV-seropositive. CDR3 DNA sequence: TGCGCCAGCAGTGGCGGACAGGCCACAGATACGCAGTATTTT. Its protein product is CASSGGQATDTQYF. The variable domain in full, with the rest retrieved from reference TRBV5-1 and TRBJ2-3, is KAGVTQTPRYLIKTRGQQVTLSCSPISGHRSVSWYQQTPGQGLQFLFEYFSETQRNKGNFPGRFSGRQFSNSRSEMNVSTLELGDSALYLCASSGGQATDTQYFGPGTRLTVL.